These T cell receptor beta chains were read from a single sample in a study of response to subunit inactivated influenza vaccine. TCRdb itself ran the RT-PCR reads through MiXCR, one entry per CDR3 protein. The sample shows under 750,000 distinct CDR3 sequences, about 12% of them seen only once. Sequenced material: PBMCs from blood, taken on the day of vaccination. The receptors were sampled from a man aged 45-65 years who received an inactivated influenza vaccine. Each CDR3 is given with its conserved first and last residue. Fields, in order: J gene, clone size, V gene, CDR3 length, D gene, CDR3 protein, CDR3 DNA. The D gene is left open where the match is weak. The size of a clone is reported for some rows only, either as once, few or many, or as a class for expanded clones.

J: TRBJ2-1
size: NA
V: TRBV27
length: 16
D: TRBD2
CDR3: CASSLTPSGTYNEQFF
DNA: TGTGCCAGCAGCCTCACCCCGAGCGGGACGTACAATGAGCAGTTCTTC

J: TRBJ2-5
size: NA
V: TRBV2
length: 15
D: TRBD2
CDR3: CASSEASGGRETQYF
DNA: TGTGCCAGCAGTGAGGCTAGCGGGGGCCGGGAGACCCAGTACTTC

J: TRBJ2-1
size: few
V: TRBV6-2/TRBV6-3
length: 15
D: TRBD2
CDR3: CASSRGLAGPNEQFF
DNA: TGTGCCAGCAGTCGGGGACTAGCGGGACCCAATGAGCAGTTCTTC

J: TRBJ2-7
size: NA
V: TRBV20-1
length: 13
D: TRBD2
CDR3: CSAGLREPYEQYF
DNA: TGCAGTGCTGGTCTGCGGGAGCCCTACGAGCAGTACTTC

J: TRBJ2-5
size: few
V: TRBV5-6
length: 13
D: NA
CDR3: CASSLDDLSTQYF
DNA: TGTGCCAGCAGCTTGGATGACTTGTCTACCCAGTACTTC

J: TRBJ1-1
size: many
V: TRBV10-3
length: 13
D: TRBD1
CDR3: CAIKEDRLTEAFF
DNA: TGTGCCATCAAGGAGGACAGGCTAACTGAAGCTTTCTTT

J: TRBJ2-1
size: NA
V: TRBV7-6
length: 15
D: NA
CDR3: CASSYRGLLNNEQFF
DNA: TGTGCCAGCAGCTATCGCGGACTGCTCAACAATGAGCAGTTCTTC

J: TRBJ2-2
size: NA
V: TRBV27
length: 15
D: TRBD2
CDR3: CASSRLAGATGELFF
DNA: TGTGCCAGCAGTAGACTAGCGGGGGCTACCGGGGAGCTGTTTTTT

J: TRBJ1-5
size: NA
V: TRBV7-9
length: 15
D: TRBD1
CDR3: CASSFDGGQGQPQHF
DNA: TGTGCCAGCAGCTTTGACGGGGGACAGGGGCAGCCCCAGCATTTT

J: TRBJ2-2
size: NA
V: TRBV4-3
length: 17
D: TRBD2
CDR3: CASSRGGRLTNTGELFF
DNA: TGCGCCAGCAGCCGGGGGGGGAGGCTGACGAACACCGGGGAGCTGTTTTTT

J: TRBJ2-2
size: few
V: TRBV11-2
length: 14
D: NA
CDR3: CASSFERYAGELFF
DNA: TGTGCCAGCAGCTTTGAACGATATGCCGGGGAGCTGTTTTTT

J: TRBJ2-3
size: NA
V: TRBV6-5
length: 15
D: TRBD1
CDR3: CASRSSGQGADTQYF
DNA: TGTGCCAGCAGATCCTCCGGACAGGGAGCAGATACGCAGTATTTT

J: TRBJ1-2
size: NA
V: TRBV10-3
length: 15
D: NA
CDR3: CAISDADSIIYGYTF
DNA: TGTGCCATCAGTGATGCGGACAGTATTATCTATGGCTACACCTTC

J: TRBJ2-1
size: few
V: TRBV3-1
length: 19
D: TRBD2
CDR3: CASSLVSGRVLRSYNEQFF
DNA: TGTGCCAGCAGCTTGGTTAGCGGGAGAGTCCTCCGCTCCTACAATGAGCAGTTCTTC

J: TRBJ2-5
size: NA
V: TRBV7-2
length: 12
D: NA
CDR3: CASSVLGGTQYF
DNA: TGTGCCAGCAGCGTCCTCGGGGGGACCCAGTACTTC

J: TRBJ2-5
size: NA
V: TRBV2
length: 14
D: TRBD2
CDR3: CASRGTSGGRSPYF
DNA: TGTGCCAGCAGGGGAACTAGCGGGGGGAGGTCGCCGTACTTC

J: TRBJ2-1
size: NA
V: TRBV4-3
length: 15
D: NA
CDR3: CASSHRLQTYNEQFF
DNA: TGCGCCAGCAGCCATAGACTACAGACTTACAATGAGCAGTTCTTC

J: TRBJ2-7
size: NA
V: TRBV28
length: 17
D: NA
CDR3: CASSSPSLRVYSYEQYF
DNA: TGTGCCAGCAGTTCCCCCTCACTCAGGGTTTATTCCTACGAGCAGTACTTC

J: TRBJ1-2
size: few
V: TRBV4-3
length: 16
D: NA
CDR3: CASSQGGGRTNYGYTF
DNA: TGCGCCAGCAGCCAAGGTGGAGGCAGAACTAACTATGGCTACACCTTC

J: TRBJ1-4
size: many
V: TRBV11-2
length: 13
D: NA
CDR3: CASSVHRNEKLFF
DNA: TGTGCCAGCAGCGTCCACAGAAATGAAAAACTGTTTTTT

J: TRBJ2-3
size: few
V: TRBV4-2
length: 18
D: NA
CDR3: CASSQEDAGAVGSDTQYF
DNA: TGTGCCAGCAGCCAAGAGGACGCGGGGGCCGTAGGTTCAGATACGCAGTATTTT

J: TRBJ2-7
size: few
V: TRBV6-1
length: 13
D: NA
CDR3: CASGRAASYEQYF
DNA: TGTGCCAGCGGAAGGGCGGCATCCTACGAGCAGTACTTC

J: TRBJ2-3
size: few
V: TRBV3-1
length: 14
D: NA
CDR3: CASSPIVTTDTQYF
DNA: TGTGCCAGCAGCCCCATAGTCACGACAGATACGCAGTATTTT

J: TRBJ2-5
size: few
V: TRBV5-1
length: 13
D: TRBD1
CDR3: CASRGTAQETQYF
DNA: TGCGCCAGCAGGGGGACAGCCCAAGAGACCCAGTACTTC

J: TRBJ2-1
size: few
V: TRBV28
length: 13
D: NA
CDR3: CASSFSDRHEQFF
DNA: TGTGCCAGCAGTTTTTCAGATCGCCATGAGCAGTTCTTC

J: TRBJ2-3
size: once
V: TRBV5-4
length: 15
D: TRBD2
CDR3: CASSPDWTSTDTQSF
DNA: TGTGCCAGCAGCCCGGACTGGACTAGCACAGATACGCAGTCTTTT

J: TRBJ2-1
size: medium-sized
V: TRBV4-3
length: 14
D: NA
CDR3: CASSQGLFYNEQFF
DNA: TGCGCCAGCAGCCAAGGTCTTTTCTACAATGAGCAGTTCTTC

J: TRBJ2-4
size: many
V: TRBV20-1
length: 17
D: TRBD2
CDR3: CSARKSLLAVIADIQYF
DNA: TGCAGTGCTAGGAAAAGTTTACTAGCGGTAATTGCGGACATTCAGTACTTC